These 19 T cell receptor beta chains share one sample of origin, sequenced in a study of long-term antiretroviral therapy in people with HIV. Runs used v3.0 of the immunoSEQ assay and were done at survey level. Sequencing used immunoSEQ multiplex PCR; TCRdb keeps in-frame clones, though not all of them. Of more than 25,000 clones in the sample, just over 90% were seen once. Specimen: unsorted PBMCs, collected 3.1 years after starting antiretroviral therapy. The receptors originated from a man between 18 and 29 years old with HIV.

The chain joins TRBV7-3 to TRBJ2-3; a possible D gene is TRBD1 (6 bases). The V end was cut by 4 bases, the J end by 3 bases, with 17 bases between. This CDR3 is 16 amino acids long. Germline CDR1 SGHTA, CDR2 FQGTGA. Written as DNA, the CDR3 is TGTGCCAGCAGCTATCGAGGGGGTTTCCGGACAGATACGCAGTATTTT. It encodes CASSYRGGFRTDTQYF. The full variable domain, rest sourced from reference TRBV7-3 and TRBJ2-3, is GAGVSQTPSNKVTEKGKYVELRCDPISGHTALYWYRQSLGQGPEFLIYFQGTGAADDSGLPNDRFFAVRPEGSVSTLKIQRTERGDSAVYLCASSYRGGFRTDTQYFGPGTRLTVL.

The chain employs TRBV15 and TRBJ2-3; 8 positions agree with TRBD2. The trim removed 1 base at V and 3 bases at J, leaving 18 bases unmatched. The CDR3 has 20 residues. CDR1 LNHNV and CDR2 YYDKDF come from the germline V gene (reference sequence). CDR3 sequence: CATSRARTETAGGRTDTQYF. The CDR3 DNA reads as TGTGCCACCAGCAGAGCACGGACAGAAACGGCGGGAGGTAGGACAGATACGCAGTATTTT.

This chain joins TRBV10-3 and TRBJ1-3, with D perhaps matching TRBD1 (5 bases). CDR1 ENHRY and CDR2 SYGVKD come from the germline V gene. Trimming took 2 bases from V and 7 from J, leaving 9 bases between them. There are 13 residues in the CDR3. The DNA for the CDR3 is TGTGCCATCAGTGAGAGCAGGGAGAACACCATATATTTT. It yields the protein CAISESRENTIYF.

The chain combines TRBV11-2 with TRBJ1-6, with a weak D call TRBD1 (6 bases). The CDR3 has 13 amino acids. Germline CDR1 reads SGHAT; CDR2 reads FQNNGV. Trimming cost V 0 bases and J 11 bases, with 8 bases left between them. Here the CDR3 reads CASSLEGHTPLHF. CDR3 nucleotide sequence: TGTGCCAGCAGCTTAGAGGGACATACACCCCTCCACTTT.

The chain recombines TRBV4-3 with TRBJ2-2; possibly TRBD1 for D (7 bases). The CDR3 spans 17 residues. V was clipped by 0 bases and J by 0 bases, with 11 bases between them. Germline loops: CDR1 LGHNA, CDR2 YSLEER. Here the CDR3 reads CASSQDGGGANTGELFF. In DNA form, the CDR3 reads TGCGCCAGCAGCCAAGACGGAGGGGGCGCGAACACCGGGGAGCTGTTTTTT.

The chain employs TRBV5-1 and TRBJ1-2, with D maybe TRBD1 (6 bases). The CDR3 contains 14 residues. Trimming shortened V by 4 bases and J by 4 bases, and 14 bases separated the two germline ends. The germline V gene encodes CDR1 SGHRS and CDR2 YFSETQ. CDR3 protein: CASSQTGWGYGYTF. In nucleotides, the CDR3 is TGCGCCAGCAGCCAAACAGGGTGGGGCTATGGCTACACCTTC.

The rearrangement joins TRBV7-8 to TRBJ1-5; 11 bases match TRBD1. The V segment lost 5 bases and the J segment 4 bases; nucleotides outside the gene matches: 4. The germline V gene has CDR1 SGHVS and CDR2 FQNEAQ. CDR3 length equals 15 residues. The CDR3: CASSPGTGGNQPQHF. Here the CDR3 DNA reads TGTGCCAGCAGCCCAGGGACAGGGGGGAATCAGCCCCAGCATTTT. The whole variable domain, filled in from reference TRBV7-8 and TRBJ1-5, reads GAGVSQSPRYKVAKRGQDVALRCDPISGHVSLFWYQQALGQGPEFLTYFQNEAQLDKSGLPSDRFFAERPEGSVSTLKIQRTQQEDSAVYLCASSPGTGGNQPQHFGDGTRLSIL.

The chain uses TRBV5-1 and TRBJ2-7; the D gene could be TRBD1 or TRBD2 (5 bases each). CDR1 and CDR2 from the germline V gene are SGHRS and YFSETQ. V was cut by 1 base and J by 0 bases, with 14 bases left in between. The CDR3 totals 16 residues. The CDR3 loop is CASSLLLGTASYEQYF. The CDR3 DNA reads as TGCGCCAGCAGCTTGTTACTCGGGACGGCCTCCTACGAGCAGTACTTC.

The CDR3 region is CASSVAGGIRYGYTF. DNA for the CDR3: TGTGCCAGCAGCGTAGCAGGGGGTATTCGATATGGCTACACCTTC. The chain carries TRBV9 and TRBJ1-2; 7 bases map to TRBD1. From germline, CDR1 is SGDLS and CDR2 YYNGEE. The J segment lost 5 bases and the V segment lost 0 bases, leaving 7 bases of the junction unmatched. The CDR3 runs 15 residues.

This rearrangement joins TRBV7-2 to TRBJ2-2; D remains ambiguous. From germline, CDR1 is SGHTA and CDR2 FQGNSA. This CDR3 comprises 13 residues. Trimming pared 6 bases from V and 6 bases from J, leaving 11 bases between. The chain's CDR3 is CASRQTPAGELFF. The CDR3 nucleotides are TGTGCCAGCAGACAGACCCCGGCCGGGGAGCTGTTTTTT. Using reference TRBV7-2 and TRBJ2-2 for the parts outside the CDR3, the full variable domain is GAGVSQSPSNKVTEKGKDVELRCDPISGHTALYWYRQSLGQGLEFLIYFQGNSAPDKSGLPSDRFSAERTGGSVSTLTIQRTQQEDSAVYLCASRQTPAGELFFGEGSRLTVL.

The chain joins TRBV4-3 to TRBJ2-2, with unresolved D. Per germline, CDR1 LGHNA and CDR2 YSLEER. CDR3 length: 15 amino acids. The V and J ends lost 0 bases and 4 bases respectively, with 9 bases between them. The CDR3 region is CASSQDRATTGELFF. CDR3 in DNA: TGCGCCAGCAGCCAAGATCGGGCTACCACCGGGGAGCTGTTTTTT.

V and J are TRBV7-2 and TRBJ2-1, with unresolved D. This CDR3 has 13 residues. CDR1 and CDR2 (germline): SGHTA, FQGNSA. With 2 bases removed from V and 5 bases from J, the gap between germline ends came to 7 bases. This CDR3 is CASSLQVDNEQFF. In nucleotides, the CDR3 is TGTGCCAGCAGCTTACAGGTTGACAATGAGCAGTTCTTC.

The gene calls are TRBV7-2 and TRBJ2-7; no definite D call. The CDR3 has 14 residues. Germline CDR1 SGHTA, CDR2 FQGNSA. Trimming pared 1 base from V and 1 base from J, leaving 8 bases between. CDR3 protein: CASSLERESYEQYF. The CDR3 nucleotides are TGTGCCAGCAGCTTAGAGAGAGAATCCTACGAGCAGTACTTC.

CDR3 amino acids: CASGPGGTEAFF. For the CDR3, the DNA is TGTGCCAGTGGCCCAGGGGGCACTGAAGCTTTCTTT. The V gene is TRBV19, the J gene TRBJ1-1; 7 positions agree with TRBD1. V was pared by 8 bases and J by 4 bases, with 4 bases of the junction left unmatched. CDR1 and CDR2 (germline): LNHDA, SQIVND (reference sequence). This CDR3 region has 12 residues.

This sequence joins TRBV18 and TRBJ2-5; the D is unclear. The CDR3 is 15 residues long. The V gene's germline CDR1 is KGHSH and CDR2 LQKENI. The ends were cut back, 2 bases at V and 5 bases at J, with 15 bases in the middle. This CDR3 is CASSPGSSAEETQYF. The CDR3 coding sequence is TGTGCCAGCTCACCAGGTAGCTCGGCCGAGGAGACCCAGTACTTC.

The V call is TRBV4-2, the J call TRBJ2-1, with 9 bases fitting TRBD2. The V gene end was trimmed by 4 bases and the J gene end by 0 bases; junction bases not matched to a gene: 10. The CDR3 is 18 residues long. Germline CDR1 reads LGHNA; CDR2 reads YNFKEQ. This CDR3 is CASSPHPAGGLSYNEQFF. The DNA of the CDR3 is TGTGCCAGCAGCCCCCACCCAGCGGGGGGCCTCTCCTACAATGAGCAGTTCTTC.

This chain links TRBV4-2 with TRBJ1-6; tentative D call: TRBD1 (5 bases). Germline V gene sequence: CDR1 LGHNA, CDR2 YNFKEQ. V was pared by 0 bases and J by 8 bases, with 11 bases between. The length of the CDR3 is 15 residues. This CDR3 reads CASSQDGTQDSPLHF. CDR3 DNA sequence: TGTGCCAGCAGCCAAGACGGGACTCAGGATTCACCCCTCCACTTT.

The V gene is TRBV30, the J gene TRBJ2-7, with 7 positions matching TRBD2. The CDR3 consists of 15 residues. CDR1 and CDR2 from the germline V gene are GTSNPN and SVGIG (reference sequence). After removal of 2 bases from V and 2 bases from J, the junction contained 9 bases not matched to a gene. The CDR3 region is CAWSLTGGPTYEQYF. The CDR3 nucleotides are TGTGCCTGGAGTCTAACGGGGGGACCCACCTACGAGCAGTACTTC.

The V call is TRBV9, the J call TRBJ2-1; weak D call: TRBD2 (6 bases). CDR3 size: 16 residues. The germline gives CDR1 SGDLS, CDR2 YYNGEE. The ends were cut back, 4 bases at V and 8 bases at J, with 22 bases in the middle. DNA of the CDR3: TGTGCCAGCAGCCTTGGAAGCACAGGAGGGGTTCATGAGCAGTTCTTC. This codes for CASSLGSTGGVHEQFF.